This entry describes one T cell receptor beta chain. In the authors' methods: Reference gene primer amplification in the assay estimated nucleated cell counts. Assay: immunoSEQ multiplex PCR; the TCRdb copy retains only in-frame clones and omits some. V, J and clone size are taken as reported in that table, and D and trimming were inferred from the DNA itself. The sample holds around 42,000 clones, roughly 84% seen once. The sample belongs to a study of blood T cell repertoires in COVID-19. Across the whole study: The study drew acute and convalescent COVID-19 samples from the United States, Italy and Spain. PBMCs, B-cell-depleted T cells, or T cells provided the cDNA or gDNA that made up the material.

This TCR was recovered from a man between 65 and 85 years old with acute or convalescent COVID-19. Input material: peripheral blood.

The CDR3: CASSPQGGAMGSPLHF. For the CDR3, the DNA is TGTGCCAGCAGCCCCCAAGGGGGGGCCATGGGTTCACCCCTCCACTTT. This chain connects TRBV5-5 to TRBJ1-6; the D gene is possibly TRBD1 (6 bases). With 4 bases removed from V and 9 bases from J, the gap between germline ends came to 20 bases. This CDR3 comprises 16 residues. Germline V CDR1 and CDR2: SGHKS, YYEKEE (reference sequence).